A selection of T cell receptor beta chains follows, all from one sample in a study of blood T cell repertoires in COVID-19. Clones were sequenced by immunoSEQ multiplex PCR, and TCRdb holds only the in-frame ones, with some missing. Here the sample spans around 300,000 clones, approximately 90% being singletons. The specimen sequenced was PBMCs or T cells enriched from blood (not recorded which). The receptors here all came from a woman aged 50 to 65 who had recovered from COVID-19. Each CDR3 is given with its conserved first and last residue. The D gene is left open where the match is weak. Some rows mark clone size as missing; the rest say once, few, many or name a class of expanded clone.

v_call	clone_size	d_call	j_call	cdr3_aa	cdr3_nt
TRBV6-2/TRBV6-3	-	TRBD1	TRBJ1-1	CASSDQTGSGTEAFF	TGTGCCAGCAGCGACCAGACAGGGAGTGGAACTGAAGCTTTCTTT
TRBV4-1	-	TRBD1	TRBJ2-7	CASSQEDRGLMYEQYF	TGCGCCAGCAGCCAGGAGGACAGGGGGTTAATGTACGAGCAGTACTTC
TRBV28	-	-	TRBJ1-1	CASSLSTGVNTEAFF	TGTGCCAGCAGTTTATCGACAGGAGTGAACACTGAAGCTTTCTTT
TRBV9	-	-	TRBJ2-2	CASSVASRNTGELFF	TGTGCCAGCAGCGTAGCGTCTAGGAACACCGGGGAGCTGTTTTTT
TRBV10-3	-	-	TRBJ1-5	CAISRSAGQDQPQHF	TGTGCCATCTCAAGGTCGGCAGGACAAGATCAGCCCCAGCATTTT
TRBV3-1/TRBV3-2	-	TRBD1	TRBJ2-7	CASSQETDRIEQYF	TGTGCCAGCAGCCAAGAGACGGACAGGATAGAGCAGTACTTC
TRBV11-2	-	-	TRBJ1-1	CASSLDQGFAFF	TGTGCCAGCAGCTTAGATCAGGGATTCGCTTTCTTT
TRBV27	-	TRBD1	TRBJ2-2	CASSFGQGANTGELFF	TGTGCCAGCAGCTTCGGACAGGGGGCAAACACCGGGGAGCTGTTTTTT
TRBV7-2	once	-	TRBJ2-7	CASSLASSYEQYF	TGTGCCAGCAGCTTAGCTAGCTCCTACGAGCAGTACTTC
TRBV4-1	-	-	TRBJ2-1	CASSQIPRGVSNEQFF	TGCGCCAGCAGCCAAATACCCCGGGGAGTAAGCAATGAGCAGTTCTTC
TRBV29-1	-	-	TRBJ1-6	CSVETDPDSPLHF	TGCAGCGTTGAGACTGATCCAGATTCACCCCTCCACTTT